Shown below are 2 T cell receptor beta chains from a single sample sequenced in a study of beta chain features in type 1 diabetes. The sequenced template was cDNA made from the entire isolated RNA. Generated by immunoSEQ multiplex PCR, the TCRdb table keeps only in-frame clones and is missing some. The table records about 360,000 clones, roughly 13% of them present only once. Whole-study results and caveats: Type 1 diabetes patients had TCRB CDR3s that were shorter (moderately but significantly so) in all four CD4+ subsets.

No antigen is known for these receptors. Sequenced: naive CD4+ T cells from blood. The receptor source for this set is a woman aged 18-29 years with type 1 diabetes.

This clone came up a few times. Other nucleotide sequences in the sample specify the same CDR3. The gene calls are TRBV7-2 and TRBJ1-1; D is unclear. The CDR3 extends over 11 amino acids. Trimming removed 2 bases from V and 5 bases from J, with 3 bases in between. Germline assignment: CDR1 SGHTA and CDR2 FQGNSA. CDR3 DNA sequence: TGTGCCAGCAGCTTACGGACTGAAGCTTTCTTT. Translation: CASSLRTEAFF.

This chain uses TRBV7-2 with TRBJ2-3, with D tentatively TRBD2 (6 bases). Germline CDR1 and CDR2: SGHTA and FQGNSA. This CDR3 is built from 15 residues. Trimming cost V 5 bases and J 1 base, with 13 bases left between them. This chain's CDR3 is CASSQGLLGTDTQYF. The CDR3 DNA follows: TGTGCCAGCAGCCAGGGACTCCTTGGCACAGATACGCAGTATTTT.